A single sample is the source of the 27 T cell receptor beta chains below, sequenced in a study of blood T cell repertoires in COVID-19. Sequencing was performed with immunoSEQ multiplex PCR; in TCRdb, only in-frame clones are kept and a portion is missing. The data hold under 200,000 clones, with 75% to 85% observed a single time. The sequencing input was peripheral blood. These receptors were collected from a human donor in a cohort sampled during active COVID-19.

The V and J genes are TRBV11-2 and TRBJ2-7; the D gene is possibly TRBD1 (6 bases). The CDR3 sequence is 13 residues long. V lost 0 bases and J 3 bases, leaving 6 bases between the germline ends. The germline CDR1 and CDR2 sequences are SGHAT and FQNNGV. CDR3 residues: CASSLEQGYEQYF. The CDR3 DNA reads TGTGCCAGCAGCTTAGAACAGGGCTACGAGCAGTACTTC. The whole variable domain, remainder taken from reference TRBV11-2 and TRBJ2-7, is EAGVAQSPRYKIIEKRQSVAFWCNPISGHATLYWYQQILGQGPKLLIQFQNNGVVDDSQLPKDRFSAERLKGVDSTLKIQPAKLEDSAVYLCASSLEQGYEQYFGPGTRLTVT.

This sequence joins TRBV5-8 and TRBJ1-4; TRBD1 might be the D (5 bases). Trimming shortened V by 7 bases and J by 8 bases, and 18 bases separated the two germline ends. The germline V gene has CDR1 SGHTS and CDR2 YDEGEE. The CDR3 totals 14 residues. CDR3 loop: CASGTQVFREKLFF. The CDR3, as DNA: TGTGCCAGCGGCACACAGGTGTTTAGGGAAAAACTGTTTTTT.

This chain joins TRBV2 and TRBJ1-4, with D possibly matching TRBD1 (5 bases). V was cut by 4 bases and J by 8 bases, with 11 bases left in between. CDR1 is SNHLY, CDR2 FYNNEI, per germline. The CDR3 covers 13 residues. CDR3 nucleotide sequence: TGTGCCAGCAGTGGTAACGGGGGAGAAAAACTGTTTTTT. Residues: CASSGNGGEKLFF.

This rearrangement joins TRBV21-1 to TRBJ2-7; the D call in the table, TRBD2, was not verified against the DNA. TRBV21-1 corresponds to a pseudogene. The CDR3 covers 21 residues. In DNA form, the CDR3 reads TGTGCCAGCAGCGCTGTTGGACTAGCGGGAGTCATGGGTAAACCCTGGTACGAGCAGTACTTC. Amino acids: CASSAVGLAGVMGKPWYEQYF.

V is TRBV7-8 and J is TRBJ2-7, with D hard to call. Trimming shortened V by 5 bases and J by 6 bases, and 11 bases separated the two germline ends. In germline, CDR1 is SGHVS, CDR2 FQNEAQ. This CDR3 spans 12 amino acids. The DNA for the CDR3 is TGTGCCAGCAGCGTCTTGGAGAGCGAGCAGTACTTC. Its protein is CASSVLESEQYF.

This clone was picked up one time. This chain links TRBV7-2 with TRBJ1-1; no definite D call. The CDR3 runs 15 residues. The V end was cut by 5 bases, the J end by 5 bases, with 18 bases between. Germline values: CDR1 SGHTA, CDR2 FQGNSA. CDR3 nucleotides: TGTGCCAGCAGCCCAAATGGAGGGCTAGTGACTGAAGCTTTCTTT. It translates to CASSPNGGLVTEAFF.

The chain links TRBV25-1 to TRBJ1-3, with D perhaps matching TRBD1 (5 bases). Germline lookup yields CDR1 MGHDK and CDR2 SYGVNS. V dropped 2 bases and J dropped 0 bases, with 5 bases sitting between them. This CDR3 has 14 residues. In DNA form, the CDR3 reads TGTGCCAGCAGTGAAACAGGCTCTGGAAACACCATATATTTT. Translated: CASSETGSGNTIYF. Using reference TRBV25-1 and TRBJ1-3 for the parts outside the CDR3, the full variable domain is EADIYQTPRYLVIGTGKKITLECSQTMGHDKMYWYQQDPGMELHLIHYSYGVNSTEKGDLSSESTVSRIRTEHFPLTLESARPSHTSQYLCASSETGSGNTIYFGEGSWLTVV.

On this clone itself: Without the conserved terminal phenylalanine or tryptophan, this CDR3 likely stems from a read error. The DNA is left out, because the CDR3 cannot be placed on it with certainty; the CDR3 is given as TCRdb lists it. V is TRBV4-1 and J is TRBJ1-4; the D call in the table, TRBD1, was not verified against the DNA. Germline V gene lookup returns CDR1 MGHRA and CDR2 YSYEKL. Both ends counted, the CDR3 spans 14 residues. The CDR3 loop is CASSHHYQGGPAFV.

The V call is TRBV9, the J call TRBJ2-7; D possibly corresponds to TRBD1 (6 bases). The CDR3 totals 15 residues. With 0 bases removed from V and 0 bases from J, the gap between germline ends came to 10 bases. Germline CDR1 is SGDLS and CDR2 is YYNGEE. CDR3 protein: CASSVEGEPSYEQYF. CDR3 nucleotides: TGTGCCAGCAGCGTAGAGGGGGAGCCCTCCTACGAGCAGTACTTC.

The chain couples TRBV6-5 to TRBJ1-5; no reliable D call. Germline CDR1 and CDR2: MNHEY and SVGAGI. V was pared by 0 bases and J by 2 bases, with 5 bases between. This CDR3 contains 14 residues. The CDR3 region is CASSYSSGNQPQHF. The CDR3 region has the DNA TGTGCCAGCAGTTACTCGTCGGGCAATCAGCCCCAGCATTTT.

About this clone itself: Within the sample, other DNA sequences also encode this same CDR3. This chain joins TRBV7-9 and TRBJ1-1; 10 nucleotides match TRBD1. Trimming removed 5 bases from V and 5 bases from J; junction bases left unmatched: 2. Germline V gene sequence: CDR1 SEHNR, CDR2 FQNEAQ (reference sequence). The CDR3 length is 13 residues. The chain's CDR3 is CASSGQGGTEAFF. CDR3 DNA: TGTGCCAGCAGCGGACAGGGGGGGACTGAAGCTTTCTTT.

The V and J genes are TRBV11-1 and TRBJ2-7, with 10 bases fitting TRBD1. CDR3 size: 14 residues. V dropped 5 bases and J dropped 5; count of bases not matched to a gene: 6. Germline CDR1 and CDR2: SGHAT and FQDESV (reference sequence). The CDR3 loop reads CASSIGDRGNEQYF. CDR3 coding DNA: TGTGCCAGCAGCATCGGGGACAGGGGAAACGAGCAGTACTTC.

The chain joins TRBV7-2 to TRBJ2-3; 7 bases agree with TRBD2. Germline trimming cut 4 bases from V and 1 base from J; bases unmatched to any gene: 5. The germline V gene encodes CDR1 SGHTA and CDR2 FQGNSA. The CDR3 spans 15 residues. The CDR3 loop reads CASSSERGGTDTQYF. The CDR3 nucleotides are TGTGCCAGCAGCTCCGAACGGGGGGGCACAGATACGCAGTATTTT.

The chain links TRBV19 to TRBJ2-7; 12 bases agree with TRBD1. After removal of 5 bases from V and 4 bases from J, the junction contained 3 bases not matched to a gene. CDR3 length equals 14 residues. The germline V gene encodes CDR1 LNHDA and CDR2 SQIVND (reference sequence). The CDR3 DNA reads TGTGCCAGTAGTGGGACAGGGGGCCCTTACGAGCAGTACTTC. This encodes CASSGTGGPYEQYF.

The CDR3 sequence is CASSLSSDNNSPLHF. The CDR3 nucleotides are TGTGCCAGCAGCTTATCGTCGGACAACAATTCACCCCTCCACTTT. The rearrangement uses TRBV7-9 and TRBJ1-6; a possible D gene is TRBD1 (5 bases). Germline-derived CDR1 and CDR2 are SEHNR and FQNEAQ (reference sequence). This CDR3 is 15 amino acids long. Trimming stripped 2 bases from V and 7 bases from J, with 12 bases between.

The rearrangement links TRBV6-6 to TRBJ1-5, with D perhaps matching TRBD1 (5 bases). Germline-derived CDR1 and CDR2 are MNHNY and SVGAGI (reference sequence). This CDR3 has 13 residues. Trimming shortened V by 8 bases and J by 4 bases, and 12 bases separated the two germline ends. This CDR3 is CASGRASNQPQHF. In nucleotides, the CDR3 is TGTGCCAGCGGCAGGGCCTCGAATCAGCCCCAGCATTTT.

The V gene is TRBV28, the J gene TRBJ1-2; 8 bases fit TRBD1. The CDR3 consists of 13 residues. Germline values: CDR1 MDHEN, CDR2 SYDVKM. Losses at the gene ends were 6 bases for V and 8 bases for J; bases not matched to a gene: 8. For the CDR3, the DNA is TGTGCCAGCAGAATACCCTCAGGGGGCGGCTACACCTTC. Amino acid sequence: CASRIPSGGGYTF.

CDR3 protein: CASNPRAGSYNSPLHF. The CDR3, as DNA: TGTGCCAGCAACCCGCGGGCCGGCTCCTATAATTCACCCCTCCACTTT. This sequence joins TRBV6-2 or TRBV6-3 and TRBJ1-6; D remains ambiguous. Trimming left V 7 bases short and J 0 bases short, with 13 bases between. The V gene's germline CDR1 is MNHEY and CDR2 SVGEGT. The CDR3 is 16 residues long.

The DNA of the CDR3 is TGTGCCAGCAGTCCCGGGACAGGGGGCTCCCTTTATAGCAATCAGCCCCAGCATTTT. As protein: CASSPGTGGSLYSNQPQHF. This chain connects TRBV27 to TRBJ1-5; 12 bases are shared with TRBD1. V lost 5 bases and J lost 0; bases outside the gene matches: 11. The CDR3 is 19 amino acids. Germline V gene sequence: CDR1 MNHEY, CDR2 SMNVEV (reference sequence).

The gene calls are TRBV9 and TRBJ2-1; weak D call: TRBD2 (6 bases). V was cut by 0 bases and J by 2 bases, with 12 bases left in between. The V gene's germline CDR1 is SGDLS and CDR2 YYNGEE. The length of the CDR3 is 16 residues. The CDR3 protein is CASSVGAGNTYNEQFF. As DNA, the CDR3 is TGTGCCAGCAGCGTAGGGGCGGGGAATACCTACAATGAGCAGTTCTTC.

The CDR3, as DNA: TGTGCCAGCAGTTTTCGTCGGTCAGCGGGGGACCCCTACGAGCAGTACTTC. Translating it yields CASSFRRSAGDPYEQYF. The rearrangement joins TRBV6-2 or TRBV6-3 to TRBJ2-7, with 8 nucleotides matching TRBD2. CDR1 and CDR2 (germline): MNHEY, SVGEGT. This CDR3 contains 17 residues. The J segment lost 2 bases and the V segment lost 4 bases, leaving 13 bases of the junction unmatched.

The chain employs TRBV7-9 and TRBJ2-1, with D possibly matching TRBD2 (7 bases). V was pared by 6 bases and J by 8 bases, with 14 bases between. The CDR3 covers 13 residues. CDR1 and CDR2 (germline): SEHNR, FQNEAQ (reference sequence). The DNA of the CDR3 is TGTGCCAGCAGGTCCGGGGGGCCCGATGAGCAGTTCTTC. Amino acid sequence: CASRSGGPDEQFF.

This chain links TRBV5-4 with TRBJ1-4, with TRBD1 as a possible D gene (5 bases). V gave up 0 bases and J gave up 8 bases, with 11 bases separating them. The CDR3 has 14 amino acids. The germline V gene has CDR1 SGHNT and CDR2 YYREEE (reference sequence). The CDR3 loop is CASSLEGAGEKLFF. The CDR3 bases are TGTGCCAGCAGCTTGGAAGGGGCGGGGGAAAAACTGTTTTTT.

The rearrangement joins TRBV6-5 to TRBJ2-7; TRBD1 matches at 10 bases. The CDR3 length is 16 residues. Germline V gene sequence: CDR1 MNHEY, CDR2 SVGAGI. With 0 bases clipped from V and 4 bases from J, the junction kept 6 bases outside the gene matches. For the CDR3, the DNA is TGTGCCAGCAGTTACTCGCGGGACAGGGGTGGTTACGAGCAGTACTTC. As protein: CASSYSRDRGGYEQYF.

V is TRBV7-8 and J is TRBJ1-1; the match to TRBD1 covers 7 bases. The CDR3 has 14 residues. V lost 1 base to trimming and J lost 2 bases; unmatched junction nucleotides: 1. Per germline, CDR1 SGHVS and CDR2 FQNEAQ. CDR3 sequence reads: CASSLGDRNTEAFF. DNA of the CDR3: TGTGCCAGCAGCTTAGGGGACAGAAACACTGAAGCTTTCTTT. Filled out from reference TRBV7-8 and TRBJ1-1, the complete variable domain reads GAGVSQSPRYKVAKRGQDVALRCDPISGHVSLFWYQQALGQGPEFLTYFQNEAQLDKSGLPSDRFFAERPEGSVSTLKIQRTQQEDSAVYLCASSLGDRNTEAFFGQGTRLTVV.

J is TRBJ1-2 and V is TRBV3-1 (or the pseudogene TRBV3-2), with D perhaps TRBD1 (5 bases). The CDR3 has 16 residues. V was trimmed by 10 bases and J by 0 bases, leaving 21 bases between them. CDR1 is LGHDT and CDR2 is YNNKEL in the germline V gene (reference sequence). CDR3 DNA sequence: TGTGCCACTCGCCGCCGGCAGGGCCTTACTAACTATGGCTACACCTTC. Translation: CATRRRQGLTNYGYTF.

This clone was detected only once. The CDR3 reads CASSRLAGTYNEQFF. In nucleotides, the CDR3 is TGTGCCAGCAGTCGACTAGCGGGGACCTACAATGAGCAGTTCTTC. The chain carries TRBV5-6 and TRBJ2-1; TRBD2 matches at 11 bases. V trimming: 5 bases; J trimming: 2 bases; junction bases outside the gene matches: 3. Per the germline V gene, CDR1 is SGHDT and CDR2 is YYEEEE. The CDR3 is 15 residues long.